Below, 10 T cell receptor beta chains from the same sample are listed, as sequenced in a study of CD4 T cells in relation to SARS-CoV-2 and coronaviruses. Antigens of these TCRs are unknown. Unexposed donor CD4+ T cells date from 2011-2018, before the COVID-19 pandemic. Isolation of CD4+ T cells took place after about 9 days in culture. Clones were sequenced by immunoSEQ multiplex PCR, and TCRdb holds only the in-frame ones, with some missing. The table has 23,000 or so clones, approximately 80% seen once. Specimen: CD4+ T cells from PBMCs, cultured in vitro. The receptors come from a human donor in good health.

The chain couples TRBV4-3 to TRBJ1-6; no firm D call. Trimming shortened V by 0 bases and J by 5 bases, and 11 bases separated the two germline ends. The CDR3 covers 16 residues. Germline V gene lookup returns CDR1 LGHNA and CDR2 YSLEER. As DNA, the CDR3 is TGCGCCAGCAGCCAAGATCTTGGGTGGAATAATTCACCCCTCCACTTT. Translating gives CASSQDLGWNNSPLHF.

This chain uses TRBV19 with TRBJ1-5; D not resolved. The germline V and J ends were trimmed by 0 bases and 4 bases, with 4 bases remaining between them. Per germline, CDR1 LNHDA and CDR2 SQIVND (reference sequence). This CDR3 contains 13 residues. CDR3 in amino acids: CASSIERNQPQHF. The CDR3 nucleotides read TGTGCCAGTAGTATAGAGCGTAATCAGCCCCAGCATTTT. Full variable domain (outside the CDR3, taken from reference TRBV19 and TRBJ1-5): DGGITQSPKYLFRKEGQNVTLSCEQNLNHDAMYWYRQDPGQGLRLIYYSQIVNDFQKGDIAEGYSVSREKKESFPLTVTSAQKNPTAFYLCASSIERNQPQHFGDGTRLSIL.

This chain's CDR3 is CASSQDLVAGGISTDTQYF. CDR3 nucleotides: TGCGCCAGCAGCCAAGATCTGGTAGCGGGGGGAATAAGCACAGATACGCAGTATTTT. This chain connects TRBV4-3 to TRBJ2-3, with 10 bases that match TRBD2. Trimming at V came to 0 bases and at J to 0 bases, leaving 9 bases not matched to a gene. Germline CDR1 reads LGHNA; CDR2 reads YSLEER. CDR3 length: 19 residues.

V is TRBV7-2 and J is TRBJ2-3; the D gene is possibly TRBD2 (6 bases). Germline values: CDR1 SGHTA, CDR2 FQGNSA. V lost 4 bases, J lost 1 base, and 9 bases lay in between. The CDR3 consists of 14 residues. The CDR3 nucleotides are TGTGCCAGCAGCTCCGAGCGGGGCACAGATACGCAGTATTTT. Amino acid sequence: CASSSERGTDTQYF.

The chain uses TRBV28 and TRBJ1-5, with D maybe TRBD1 (5 bases). The CDR3 has 15 amino acids. V was cut by 4 bases and J by 6 bases, with 16 bases left in between. The germline CDR1 and CDR2 sequences are MDHEN and SYDVKM. Here the CDR3 reads CASSSRTGFTQPQHF. The CDR3 DNA is TGTGCCAGCAGTTCGAGAACAGGTTTTACTCAGCCCCAGCATTTT. Filled out from reference TRBV28 and TRBJ1-5, the complete variable domain reads DVKVTQSSRYLVKRTGEKVFLECVQDMDHENMFWYRQDPGLGLRLIYFSYDVKMKEKGDIPEGYSVSREKKERFSLILESASTNQTSMYLCASSSRTGFTQPQHFGDGTRLSIL.

The gene calls are TRBV5-1 and TRBJ1-4; tentatively, D is TRBD1 (6 bases). Germline V lookup: CDR1 SGHRS, CDR2 YFSETQ. V gave up 5 bases and J gave up 4 bases, with 15 bases separating them. This CDR3 is 15 amino acids long. CDR3: CASSLRGALNEKLFF. CDR3 bases: TGCGCCAGCAGTCTCAGGGGAGCCCTTAATGAAAAACTGTTTTTT.

The chain recombines TRBV7-3 with TRBJ1-2; 11 positions match TRBD1. After removal of 5 bases from V and 8 bases from J, the junction contained 7 bases not matched to a gene. Germline values: CDR1 SGHTA, CDR2 FQGTGA. The CDR3 is made up of 14 amino acids. CDR3 DNA sequence: TGTGCCAGCAGCCCCGGGACAGGGGGTGGGGGCTACACCTTC. Translating it yields CASSPGTGGGGYTF. The variable domain in full, with the rest retrieved from reference TRBV7-3 and TRBJ1-2, is GAGVSQTPSNKVTEKGKYVELRCDPISGHTALYWYRQSLGQGPEFLIYFQGTGAADDSGLPNDRFFAVRPEGSVSTLKIQRTERGDSAVYLCASSPGTGGGGYTFGSGTRLTVV.

V gene TRBV5-1 combines with J gene TRBJ2-7; D is ambiguous. This CDR3 spans 13 amino acids. The germline V gene encodes CDR1 SGHRS and CDR2 YFSETQ. V shed 2 bases and J shed 2 bases, with 8 bases lying between them. The CDR3 loop reads CASSFRRPYEQYF. The CDR3 DNA sequence: TGCGCCAGCAGCTTTAGGCGTCCCTACGAGCAGTACTTC. Variable domain in full (rest from reference TRBV5-1 and TRBJ2-7): KAGVTQTPRYLIKTRGQQVTLSCSPISGHRSVSWYQQTPGQGLQFLFEYFSETQRNKGNFPGRFSGRQFSNSRSEMNVSTLELGDSALYLCASSFRRPYEQYFGPGTRLTVT.

This clone was seen only once. The chain has TRBV4-1 and TRBJ2-5; possibly TRBD2 for D (6 bases). CDR3 size: 14 residues. Germline V gives CDR1 MGHRA, CDR2 YSYEKL. With 4 bases removed from V and 1 base from J, the gap between germline ends came to 10 bases. In DNA, the CDR3 is TGCGCCAGCAGCCCGGGGAGGACCCAAGAGACCCAGTACTTC. It specifies CASSPGRTQETQYF.

V and J are TRBV5-4 and TRBJ2-3, with 8 bases aligning to TRBD2. Germline V gene sequence: CDR1 SGHNT, CDR2 YYREEE (reference sequence). The CDR3 sequence is 16 residues long. J lost 4 bases, V lost 6 bases, and 13 bases had no gene match. The CDR3 nucleotides read TGTGCCAGCACCGGGGGGGCCGAGGAGAGCGCAGATACGCAGTATTTT. The encoded protein is CASTGGAEESADTQYF.